This TCR beta chain was sequenced in a study of Graves' ophthalmopathy and Graves' hyperthyroidism. Study at large: Hyperthyroidism qualified as stable when ophthalmopathy did not develop within 18 months of follow-up.

This clonotype was recorded at least ten times. Antigen: not known. RNA transcripts were the source from which TCR beta CDR3 regions were amplified. HTBI primers were used in a first-round RT-PCR, which preceded a second-round multiplex PCR. TCRdb called the multiplex PCR reads again in MiXCR, with one record for every CDR3 protein. This sample carries 900,000 to 1,200,000 distinct CDR3 sequences, around a third of them seen once, and the ten largest clones take around 10%. General study findings and limits: Ophthalmopathy and stable hyperthyroidism were discriminated by a 13-signature model, with about 90% sensitivity and 81.08% specificity. Blood contained most expanded thyroid clonotypes exceeding 0.001 frequency.

Sequencing was performed on peripheral blood or thyroid tissue (not recorded which). This sequence originates from an adult man with Graves' hyperthyroidism.

The CDR3 DNA reads TGTGCCATCAGTGAGTCGAGGGTTAGCGAGCAGTACTTC. This encodes CAISESRVSEQYF. The chain employs TRBV10-3 and TRBJ2-7, with D tentatively TRBD2 (5 bases). Trimming removed 0 bases from V and 6 bases from J, with 9 bases in between. CDR3 length equals 13 residues. CDR1 is ENHRY, CDR2 SYGVKD, per germline.